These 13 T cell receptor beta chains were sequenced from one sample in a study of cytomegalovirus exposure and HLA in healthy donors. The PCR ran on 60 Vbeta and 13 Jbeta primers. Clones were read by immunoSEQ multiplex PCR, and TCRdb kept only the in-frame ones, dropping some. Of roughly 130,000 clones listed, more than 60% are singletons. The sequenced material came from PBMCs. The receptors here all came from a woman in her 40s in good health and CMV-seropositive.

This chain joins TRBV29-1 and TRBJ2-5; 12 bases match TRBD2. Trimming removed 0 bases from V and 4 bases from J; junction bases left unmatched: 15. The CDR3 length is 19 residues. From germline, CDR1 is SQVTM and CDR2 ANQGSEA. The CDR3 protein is CSVEDSGNTPGLAGETQYF. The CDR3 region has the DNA TGCAGCGTTGAAGATTCAGGGAACACACCGGGACTAGCGGGAGAGACCCAGTACTTC.

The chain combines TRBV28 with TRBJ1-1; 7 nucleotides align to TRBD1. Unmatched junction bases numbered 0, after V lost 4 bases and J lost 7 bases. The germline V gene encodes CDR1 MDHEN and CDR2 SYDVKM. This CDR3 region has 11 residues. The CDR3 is CASSSGGEAFF. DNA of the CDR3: TGTGCCAGCAGTTCAGGGGGTGAAGCTTTCTTT.

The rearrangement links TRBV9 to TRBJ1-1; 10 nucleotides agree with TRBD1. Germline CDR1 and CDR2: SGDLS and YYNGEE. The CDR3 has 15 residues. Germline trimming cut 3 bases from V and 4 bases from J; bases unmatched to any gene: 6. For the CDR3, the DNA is TGTGCCAGCAGCGAACCCGGGACAGGGGTCACTGAAGCTTTCTTT. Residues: CASSEPGTGVTEAFF.

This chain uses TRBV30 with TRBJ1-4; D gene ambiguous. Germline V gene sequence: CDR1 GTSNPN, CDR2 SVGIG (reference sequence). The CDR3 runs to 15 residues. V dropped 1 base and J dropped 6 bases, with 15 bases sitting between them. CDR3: CAWSGGSPPYEKLFF. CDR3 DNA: TGTGCCTGGAGTGGCGGTAGCCCCCCATATGAAAAACTGTTTTTT.

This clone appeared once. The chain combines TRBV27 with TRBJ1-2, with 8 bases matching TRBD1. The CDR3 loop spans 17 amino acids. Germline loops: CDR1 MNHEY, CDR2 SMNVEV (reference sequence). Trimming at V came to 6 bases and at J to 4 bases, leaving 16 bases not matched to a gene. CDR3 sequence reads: CASRSTTGQDFFYGYTF. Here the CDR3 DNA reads TGTGCCAGCAGATCTACGACGGGACAGGACTTTTTCTATGGCTACACCTTC.

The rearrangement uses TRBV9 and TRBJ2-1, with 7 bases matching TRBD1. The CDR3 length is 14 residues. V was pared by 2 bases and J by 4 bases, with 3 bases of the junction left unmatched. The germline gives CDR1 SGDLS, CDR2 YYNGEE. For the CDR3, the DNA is TGTGCCAGCAGCGTCCAGGGGGAGTACAATGAGCAGTTCTTC. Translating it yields CASSVQGEYNEQFF. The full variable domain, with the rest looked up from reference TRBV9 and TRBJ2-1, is DSGVTQTPKHLITATGQRVTLRCSPRSGDLSVYWYQQSLDQGLQFLIQYYNGEERAKGNILERFSAQQFPDLHSELNLSSLELGDSALYFCASSVQGEYNEQFFGPGTRLTVL.

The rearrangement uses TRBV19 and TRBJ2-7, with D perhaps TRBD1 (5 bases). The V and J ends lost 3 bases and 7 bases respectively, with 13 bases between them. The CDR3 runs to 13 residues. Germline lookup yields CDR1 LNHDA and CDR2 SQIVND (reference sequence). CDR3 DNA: TGTGCCAGTAGTATTCGGGCAGGGCTGGAGCAGTACTTC. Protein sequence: CASSIRAGLEQYF.

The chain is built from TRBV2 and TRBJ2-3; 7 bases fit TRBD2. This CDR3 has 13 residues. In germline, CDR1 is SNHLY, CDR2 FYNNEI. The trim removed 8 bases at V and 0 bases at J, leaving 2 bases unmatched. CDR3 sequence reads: CASQRESTDTQYF. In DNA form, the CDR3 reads TGTGCCAGCCAGCGGGAAAGCACAGATACGCAGTATTTT.

In DNA form, the CDR3 reads TGTGCCAGCAGCTTAACCCCCGGGGGACGGGGTAGGAATGAGCAGTTCTTC. This translates into CASSLTPGGRGRNEQFF. The chain is built from TRBV7-3 and TRBJ2-1; TRBD2 might be the D (6 bases). This CDR3 has 17 residues. Trimming shortened V by 0 bases and J by 7 bases, and 19 bases separated the two germline ends. Germline V gene data show CDR1 as SGHTA and CDR2 as FQGTGA.

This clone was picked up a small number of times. The CDR3 DNA reads TGTGCCAGCAGCCCCAGGGACGGGAGGGTAGGGGAGCTGTTTTTT. Amino acid sequence: CASSPRDGRVGELFF. The chain uses TRBV7-3 and TRBJ2-2, with 8 bases matching TRBD2. With 5 bases clipped from V and 8 bases from J, the junction kept 10 bases outside the gene matches. CDR1 is SGHTA, CDR2 FQGTGA, per germline. The CDR3 is 15 amino acids. The full variable domain, with the rest looked up from reference TRBV7-3 and TRBJ2-2, is GAGVSQTPSNKVTEKGKYVELRCDPISGHTALYWYRQSLGQGPEFLIYFQGTGAADDSGLPNDRFFAVRPEGSVSTLKIQRTERGDSAVYLCASSPRDGRVGELFFGEGSRLTVL.

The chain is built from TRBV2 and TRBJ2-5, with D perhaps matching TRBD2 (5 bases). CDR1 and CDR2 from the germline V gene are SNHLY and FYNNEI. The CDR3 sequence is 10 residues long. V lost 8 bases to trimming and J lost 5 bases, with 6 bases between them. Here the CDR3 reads CASSGETQYF. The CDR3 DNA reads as TGTGCCAGCTCGGGGGAGACCCAGTACTTC.

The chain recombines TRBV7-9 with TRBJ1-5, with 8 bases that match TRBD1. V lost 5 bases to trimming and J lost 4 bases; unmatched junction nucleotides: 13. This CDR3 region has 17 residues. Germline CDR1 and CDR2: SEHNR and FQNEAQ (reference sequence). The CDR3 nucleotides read TGTGCCAGCAGCGCACACTCCCAGACAGGGGTGAATCAGCCCCAGCATTTT. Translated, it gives CASSAHSQTGVNQPQHF.

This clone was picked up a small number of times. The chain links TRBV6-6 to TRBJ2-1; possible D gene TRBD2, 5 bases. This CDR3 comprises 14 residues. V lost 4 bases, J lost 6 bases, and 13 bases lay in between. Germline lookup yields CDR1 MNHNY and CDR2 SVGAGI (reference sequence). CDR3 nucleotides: TGTGCCAGCAGTTTGGGCCTAGCCCTCAATGAGCAGTTCTTC. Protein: CASSLGLALNEQFF.